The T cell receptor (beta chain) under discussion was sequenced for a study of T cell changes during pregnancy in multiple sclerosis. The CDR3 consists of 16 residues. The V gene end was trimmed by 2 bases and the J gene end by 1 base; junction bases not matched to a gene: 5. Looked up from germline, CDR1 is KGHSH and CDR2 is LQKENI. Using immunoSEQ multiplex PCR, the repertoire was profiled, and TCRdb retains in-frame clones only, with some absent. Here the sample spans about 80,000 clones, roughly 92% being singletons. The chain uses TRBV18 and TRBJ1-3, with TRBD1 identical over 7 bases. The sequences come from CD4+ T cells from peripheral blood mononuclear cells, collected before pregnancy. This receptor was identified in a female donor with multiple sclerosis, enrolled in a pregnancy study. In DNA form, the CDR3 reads TGTGCCAGCTCACCAAAGGGGACAGCTTCTGGAAACACCATATATTTT. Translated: CASSPKGTASGNTIYF.